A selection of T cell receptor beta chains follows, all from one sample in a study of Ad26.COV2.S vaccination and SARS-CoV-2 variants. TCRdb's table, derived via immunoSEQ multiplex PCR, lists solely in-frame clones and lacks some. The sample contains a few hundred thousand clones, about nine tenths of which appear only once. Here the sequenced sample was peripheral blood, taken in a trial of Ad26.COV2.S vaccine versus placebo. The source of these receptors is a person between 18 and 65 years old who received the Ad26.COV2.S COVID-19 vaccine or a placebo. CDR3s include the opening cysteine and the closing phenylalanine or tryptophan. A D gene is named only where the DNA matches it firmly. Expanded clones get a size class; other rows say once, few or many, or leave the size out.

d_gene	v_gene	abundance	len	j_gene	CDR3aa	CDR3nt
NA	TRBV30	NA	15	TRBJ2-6	CAWVNGLIGANVLTF	TGTGCCTGGGTCAACGGACTGATTGGGGCCAACGTCCTGACTTTC
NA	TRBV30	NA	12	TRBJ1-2	CAWSVLTSGYTF	TGTGCCTGGAGTGTACTGACGTCTGGCTACACCTTC
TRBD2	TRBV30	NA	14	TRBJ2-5	CAWVPGLPPETQYF	TGTGCCTGGGTACCGGGACTACCGCCAGAGACCCAGTACTTC
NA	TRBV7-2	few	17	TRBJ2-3	CASSLISGAGGPDTQYF	TGTGCCAGCAGCTTAATATCTGGGGCCGGGGGGCCGGATACGCAGTATTTT
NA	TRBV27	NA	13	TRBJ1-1	CASSLSQHTEAFF	TGTGCCAGCAGTTTATCCCAGCACACTGAAGCTTTCTTT
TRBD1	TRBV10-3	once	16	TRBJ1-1	CAISESKGARDTEAFF	TGTGCCATCAGTGAGTCGAAGGGGGCCAGGGACACTGAAGCTTTCTTT
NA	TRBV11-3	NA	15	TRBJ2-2	CASSPGLGDTGELFF	TGTGCCAGCAGCCCGGGACTCGGCGACACCGGGGAGCTGTTTTTT
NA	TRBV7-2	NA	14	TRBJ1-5	CASSLAASNQPQHF	TGTGCCAGCAGCTTAGCGGCCTCCAATCAGCCCCAGCATTTT
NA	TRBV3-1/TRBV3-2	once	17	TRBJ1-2	CASSDSGTAVSYGGYTF	TGTGCCAGCAGCGATAGCGGGACGGCTGTGAGTTATGGTGGCTACACCTTC
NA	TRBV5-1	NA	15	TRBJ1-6	CASSLRQGNDSPLHF	TGCGCCAGCAGCTTGCGCCAGGGTAACGATTCACCCCTCCACTTT
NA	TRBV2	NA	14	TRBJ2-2	CASMWGPNTGELFF	TGTGCCAGCATGTGGGGGCCGAACACCGGGGAGCTGTTTTTT
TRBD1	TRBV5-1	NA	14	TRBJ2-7	CASTGDSSSYEQYF	TGCGCCAGCACCGGGGACAGTTCCTCCTACGAGCAGTACTTC
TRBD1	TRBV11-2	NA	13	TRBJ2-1	CASSLTGADEQFF	TGTGCCAGCAGCTTAACAGGGGCCGATGAGCAGTTCTTC
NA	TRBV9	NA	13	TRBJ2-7	CASSEASSYEQYF	TGTGCCAGCAGCGAGGCCTCCTCCTACGAGCAGTACTTC
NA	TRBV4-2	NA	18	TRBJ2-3	CASSQVMGPESSTDTQYF	TGTGCCAGCAGCCAAGTAATGGGCCCGGAGTCAAGCACAGATACGCAGTATTTT
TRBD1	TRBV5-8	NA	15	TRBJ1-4	CASSYDRGVREKLFF	TGTGCCAGCAGCTATGACAGGGGAGTGAGGGAAAAACTGTTTTTT